The TCR beta chain described here comes from a study of metastatic and nonmetastatic thyroid tumors. Turning to the study itself: Across blood and tumor or nodule tissue, repertoires from malignant and benign thyroid patients were compared with one another.

This clone is medium-sized in the sample. All patients were untreated before thyroid surgery. TCRdb re-processed the PCR reads through MiXCR. The sample lists 34,000 or so clones, approximately 16% occurring once. Per the germline V gene, CDR1 is MNHEY and CDR2 is SVGAGI. The CDR3 sequence is 16 residues long. With V trimmed by 0 bases and J by 4 bases, 9 bases remained unmatched. The chain is built from TRBV6-5 and TRBJ2-7, with 7 bases identical to TRBD2. The origin of this receptor is a female donor with papillary thyroid cancer or a benign thyroid nodule (not recorded which). Some clones in this sample may be carry-over from other donors' samples. The sample comprised blood. The chain's CDR3 is CASSYSITSVLYEQYF. The CDR3 DNA reads TGTGCCAGCAGTTACTCGATTACTAGCGTTTTGTACGAGCAGTACTTC.